The 30 T cell receptor beta chains below come from one sample, sequenced in a study of cytomegalovirus exposure and HLA in healthy donors. Researchers ran the PCR with 60 Vbeta and 13 Jbeta primers. Sequencing was performed with immunoSEQ multiplex PCR; in TCRdb, only in-frame clones are kept and a portion is missing. The sample holds approximately 170,000 clones; under 85% are singletons and the top ten take 4.1%. Material for sequencing was PBMCs. Receptors originate from a man aged 50 or older in good health and CMV-seropositive.

Worth noting for this clone: Other DNA sequences in this sample translate to the same CDR3. The chain carries TRBV7-3 and TRBJ2-3; 8 nucleotides agree with TRBD2. CDR1 is SGHTA and CDR2 is FQGTGA in the germline V gene. J lost 4 bases, V lost 3 bases, and 3 bases had no gene match. The CDR3 is made up of 14 amino acids. The CDR3, as DNA: TGTGCCAGCAGCTTTCGGGGGGGGGCAGATACGCAGTATTTT. Translation gives CASSFRGGADTQYF.

The V and J genes are TRBV5-4 and TRBJ1-1; TRBD1 might be the D (5 bases). V was clipped by 4 bases and J by 10 bases, with 14 bases between them. The CDR3 is 12 amino acids. Germline-derived CDR1 and CDR2 are SGHNT and YYREEE (reference sequence). The CDR3 DNA follows: TGTGCCAGCAGCGCGGACAAGTGGGGAGCTTTCTTT. Its translation is CASSADKWGAFF.

The J gene is TRBJ1-4, the V gene TRBV15; tentatively, D is TRBD1 (6 bases). The CDR3 totals 15 residues. Germline V gene lookup returns CDR1 LNHNV and CDR2 YYDKDF (reference sequence). V was cut by 3 bases and J by 8 bases, with 16 bases left in between. CDR3 residues: CATSSAQDREEKLFF. The DNA for the CDR3 is TGTGCCACCAGCAGTGCTCAGGACAGAGAAGAAAAACTGTTTTTT.

The chain recombines TRBV28 with TRBJ2-3; D not resolved. V lost 6 bases and J lost 3, with 10 bases in between. Germline-derived CDR1 and CDR2 are MDHEN and SYDVKM. The CDR3 has 13 residues. The CDR3 DNA reads TGTGCCAGCAGCCTGACACCTACAGATACGCAGTATTTT. Protein sequence: CASSLTPTDTQYF.

This clone appeared a single time. For the CDR3, the DNA is TGTGCCAGTAAAATGACAGGGTTTGGGTTGGGCAATGAGCAGTTCTTC. Translating gives CASKMTGFGLGNEQFF. The chain has TRBV19 and TRBJ2-1, with TRBD1 matching over 7 bases. With 7 bases clipped from V and 6 bases from J, the junction kept 15 bases outside the gene matches. Germline V gives CDR1 LNHDA, CDR2 SQIVND (reference sequence). The CDR3 is 16 residues long.

The chain is built from TRBV28 and TRBJ2-7, with 12 bases matching TRBD1. V was clipped by 3 bases and J by 11 bases; unmatched bases: 11. The CDR3 length is 15 residues. Germline V gene data show CDR1 as MDHEN and CDR2 as SYDVKM. DNA for the CDR3: TGTGCCAGCAGTTTGCGCCCGGGACAGGGGGCTCTTGAGTACTTC. It encodes CASSLRPGQGALEYF.

This clone was found many times. V usage is TRBV4-1 and J usage is TRBJ1-3; D not resolved. This CDR3 region has 15 residues. V shed 1 base and J shed 0 bases, with 7 bases lying between them. Germline V lookup: CDR1 MGHRA, CDR2 YSYEKL. The CDR3 protein is CASSQVRDSGNTIYF. DNA for the CDR3: TGCGCCAGCAGCCAAGTTAGAGACTCTGGAAACACCATATATTTT.

The J gene is TRBJ2-7, the V gene TRBV6-1; TRBD1 aligns across 8 bases. V lost 4 bases and J lost 5; bases outside the gene matches: 13. This CDR3 is 16 amino acids long. CDR1 and CDR2 from the germline V gene are MNHNS and SASEGT. In DNA, the CDR3 is TGTGCCAGCAGTGTATCTGGGCAGGGGGCATTGAACGAGCAGTACTTC. Translation gives CASSVSGQGALNEQYF.

V gene TRBV10-3 combines with J gene TRBJ1-6; D possibly corresponds to TRBD1 (5 bases). The V end lost 3 bases, the J end lost 6 bases, and 12 bases lay between the germline ends. The CDR3 totals 15 residues. Looked up from germline, CDR1 is ENHRY and CDR2 is SYGVKD. The CDR3 DNA follows: TGTGCCATCAGTGACGGGCAGGGTCCTAATTCACCCCTCCACTTT. This gives the protein CAISDGQGPNSPLHF.

The chain couples TRBV7-6 to TRBJ1-1; tentatively, D is TRBD1 (5 bases). V was pared by 1 base and J by 4 bases, with 16 bases between. This CDR3 is built from 16 residues. Germline lookup yields CDR1 SGHVS and CDR2 FNYEAQ. CDR3 coding DNA: TGTGCCAGCAGCTTAGAAGTGGCAGGGTTGTTCACTGAAGCTTTCTTT. Amino acid sequence: CASSLEVAGLFTEAFF.

In this sample, this clone turned up a few times. The chain combines TRBV4-1 with TRBJ2-1; weak D call: TRBD1 (5 bases). The CDR3 is made up of 15 amino acids. V lost 0 bases and J lost 4, with 10 bases in between. Per the germline V gene, CDR1 is MGHRA and CDR2 is YSYEKL. The CDR3 DNA is TGCGCCAGCAGCCAAGATTTGAACAGGTACAATGAGCAGTTCTTC. Amino acid sequence: CASSQDLNRYNEQFF.

This sequence joins TRBV30 and TRBJ1-5, with D unclear. CDR3 length: 13 amino acids. Per germline, CDR1 GTSNPN and CDR2 SVGIG (reference sequence). Trimming pared 1 base from V and 5 bases from J, leaving 9 bases between. DNA for the CDR3: TGTGCCTGGAGTGGAGGGCTGGATCAGCCCCAGCATTTT. Residues: CAWSGGLDQPQHF.

The chain is built from TRBV2 and TRBJ2-5, with a tentative D call TRBD2 (5 bases). The germline gives CDR1 SNHLY, CDR2 FYNNEI. The length of the CDR3 is 13 residues. V shed 7 bases and J shed 2 bases, with 11 bases lying between them. CDR3: CASKAETQETQYF. DNA of the CDR3: TGTGCCAGCAAAGCGGAAACTCAAGAGACCCAGTACTTC.

The V call is TRBV9, the J call TRBJ2-1; TRBD1 might be the D (5 bases). This CDR3 spans 16 amino acids. Germline CDR1 and CDR2: SGDLS and YYNGEE. V was clipped by 0 bases and J by 8 bases, with 18 bases between them. The CDR3 loop reads CASSVVKGAEIDEQFF. CDR3 nucleotides: TGTGCCAGCAGCGTAGTGAAAGGGGCTGAGATCGATGAGCAGTTCTTC. Full variable domain (outside the CDR3, taken from reference TRBV9 and TRBJ2-1): DSGVTQTPKHLITATGQRVTLRCSPRSGDLSVYWYQQSLDQGLQFLIQYYNGEERAKGNILERFSAQQFPDLHSELNLSSLELGDSALYFCASSVVKGAEIDEQFFGPGTRLTVL.

The V and J genes are TRBV7-9 and TRBJ1-2, with unresolved D. Germline V gives CDR1 SEHNR, CDR2 FQNEAQ (reference sequence). V lost 0 bases to trimming and J lost 4 bases, with 18 bases between them. The CDR3 extends over 17 amino acids. CDR3 in DNA: TGTGCCAGCAGCTTAGCGACGGCAGACCTACGGAGCTATGGCTACACCTTC. Translating it yields CASSLATADLRSYGYTF. The entire variable domain, with the rest obtained from reference TRBV7-9 and TRBJ1-2, is as follows: DTGVSQNPRHKITKRGQNVTFRCDPISEHNRLYWYRQTLGQGPEFLTYFQNEAQLEKSRLLSDRFSAERPKGSFSTLEIQRTEQGDSAMYLCASSLATADLRSYGYTFGSGTRLTVV.

This clone was observed once. The CDR3 reads CASQGQGLSEPQHF. The DNA for the CDR3 is TGTGCCAGCCAAGGACAGGGCTTATCAGAGCCCCAGCATTTT. J is TRBJ1-5 and V is TRBV27; the match to TRBD1 covers 8 bases. CDR1 is MNHEY and CDR2 is SMNVEV in the germline V gene (reference sequence). With 8 bases clipped from V and 8 bases from J, the junction kept 11 bases outside the gene matches. CDR3 length: 14 amino acids.

The V call is TRBV9, the J call TRBJ2-1; the match to TRBD1 covers 9 bases. The germline gives CDR1 SGDLS, CDR2 YYNGEE. The CDR3 length is 16 residues. J gave up 8 bases and V 0 bases, and 9 bases lay outside the gene matches. The CDR3 region has the DNA TGTGCCAGCAGCGTAGGCCCCGGGACAGGGTACCATGAGCAGTTCTTC. This codes for CASSVGPGTGYHEQFF.

The count of this clone is one. This chain links TRBV9 with TRBJ2-1, with D maybe TRBD2 (5 bases). CDR1 SGDLS and CDR2 YYNGEE come from the germline V gene. The CDR3 sequence is 13 residues long. V lost 0 bases and J lost 7, with 8 bases in between. As DNA, the CDR3 is TGTGCCAGCAGCGTAGGGACTCCAAATGAGCAGTTCTTC. It specifies CASSVGTPNEQFF. The full variable domain, with the rest looked up from reference TRBV9 and TRBJ2-1, is DSGVTQTPKHLITATGQRVTLRCSPRSGDLSVYWYQQSLDQGLQFLIQYYNGEERAKGNILERFSAQQFPDLHSELNLSSLELGDSALYFCASSVGTPNEQFFGPGTRLTVL.

The rearrangement joins TRBV5-1 to TRBJ2-3, with a tentative D call TRBD2 (6 bases). V lost 2 bases and J lost 6, with 7 bases in between. Per germline, CDR1 SGHRS and CDR2 YFSETQ. CDR3 size: 12 residues. CDR3 in amino acids: CASSLSGDTQYF. The CDR3 bases are TGCGCCAGCAGCTTAAGCGGGGATACGCAGTATTTT.

The DNA for the CDR3 is TGCAGCGTTCGGACCACAGGGAGCAATCAGCCCCAGCATTTT. Translating gives CSVRTTGSNQPQHF. This chain uses TRBV29-1 with TRBJ1-5; TRBD1 is a possible D gene (6 bases). V lost 5 bases and J lost 1, with 12 bases in between. The CDR3 spans 14 residues. Per the germline V gene, CDR1 is SQVTM and CDR2 is ANQGSEA.

The chain joins TRBV29-1 to TRBJ1-1; TRBD1 matches at 7 bases. Looked up from germline, CDR1 is SQVTM and CDR2 is ANQGSEA. The CDR3 is 16 amino acids. With 0 bases clipped from V and 4 bases from J, the junction kept 11 bases outside the gene matches. Here the CDR3 DNA reads TGCAGCGTTGAAGACAACCAGGGGGTTAGGGGCACTGAAGCTTTCTTT. This translates into CSVEDNQGVRGTEAFF.

This chain links TRBV9 with TRBJ1-5, with 8 bases matching TRBD1. The trim removed 3 bases at V and 6 bases at J, leaving 5 bases unmatched. This CDR3 region has 14 residues. The germline CDR1 and CDR2 sequences are SGDLS and YYNGEE. The CDR3 bases are TGTGCCAGCAGCGCCGGGACAGGATCTCAGCCCCAGCATTTT. This codes for CASSAGTGSQPQHF.

The chain has TRBV5-1 and TRBJ2-1, with D maybe TRBD1 (8 bases). V gave up 4 bases and J gave up 3 bases, with 17 bases separating them. Germline-derived CDR1 and CDR2 are SGHRS and YFSETQ. CDR3 length equals 16 residues. This CDR3 reads CASSPGQGGNYNEQFF. The CDR3 DNA is TGCGCCAGCAGCCCAGGACAGGGAGGGAACTACAATGAGCAGTTCTTC.

This clone was counted once. V gene TRBV9 combines with J gene TRBJ2-7, with D hard to call. Germline V gives CDR1 SGDLS, CDR2 YYNGEE. V was shortened by 4 bases and J by 3 bases, with 11 bases between the two germline ends. This CDR3 spans 13 amino acids. The CDR3 DNA reads as TGTGCCAGCAGCCCCCGCCCAGGCTACGAGCAGTACTTC. Translated, it gives CASSPRPGYEQYF.

About this clone: The germline gene is not matched at one end of the junction; a read error may be the cause. The CDR3 sequence is CSSRLPGGAVDHEQFF. DNA for the CDR3: TGTTCCAGCAGACTCCCCGGGGGGGCTGTGGACCATGAGCAGTTCTTC. This chain links TRBV7-9 with TRBJ2-1; 8 positions match TRBD2. CDR3 length equals 16 residues. In germline, CDR1 is SEHNR, CDR2 FQNEAQ (reference sequence).

This clone has just a few counts. The V call is TRBV25-1, the J call TRBJ2-1, with D unresolved. This CDR3 has 12 amino acids. CDR1 and CDR2 (germline): MGHDK, SYGVNS. The germline V and J ends were trimmed by 7 bases and 3 bases, with 7 bases remaining between them. The CDR3 is CASMAVYNEQFF. The CDR3 DNA is TGTGCCAGCATGGCAGTCTACAATGAGCAGTTCTTC.

This chain connects TRBV19 to TRBJ1-2; TRBD1 is a possible D gene (6 bases). The germline gives CDR1 LNHDA, CDR2 SQIVND (reference sequence). Trimming stripped 9 bases from V and 4 bases from J, with 12 bases between. This CDR3 is 12 amino acids long. CDR3 residues: CASQGQIYGYTF. DNA for the CDR3: TGTGCCAGCCAAGGACAGATCTATGGCTACACCTTC.

Regarding this clone: The CDR3 ends on some other residue instead of the conserved phenylalanine or tryptophan, so this is likely a read error. This CDR3 reads CASSLDRTYEQYL. CDR3 sequence (DNA): TGTGCCAGCAGCTTAGACAGGACCTACGAGCAGTACCTC. V is TRBV7-8 and J is TRBJ2-7; TRBD1 is a possible D gene (5 bases). Germline V gene lookup returns CDR1 SGHVS and CDR2 FQNEAQ. Trimming left V 1 base short and J 2 bases short, with 6 bases between. This CDR3 comprises 13 residues.

This sequence joins TRBV27 and TRBJ1-2; TRBD1 agrees at 8 bases. The germline gives CDR1 MNHEY, CDR2 SMNVEV (reference sequence). The J segment lost 6 bases and the V segment lost 5 bases, leaving 11 bases of the junction unmatched. The CDR3 runs to 15 residues. For the CDR3, the DNA is TGTGCCAGCAGTGTGGACAGGGACTTAAGAAATGGCTACACCTTC. Translating gives CASSVDRDLRNGYTF.

This rearrangement joins TRBV6-1 to TRBJ2-7; 7 bases map to TRBD1. The germline V gene encodes CDR1 MNHNS and CDR2 SASEGT. After removal of 7 bases from V and 5 bases from J, the junction contained 8 bases not matched to a gene. This CDR3 spans 13 amino acids. This chain's CDR3 is CASKRQGRDEQYF. The CDR3 region has the DNA TGTGCCAGCAAAAGACAGGGTCGCGACGAGCAGTACTTC.